This T cell receptor beta chain was retrieved from a study of T-cell reconstitution after alpha-beta-depleted transplantation in children (dated by TCRdb to 2015 to 2016). In the study overall: Using TCR repertoire profiling, the study followed T-cell immune reconstitution in a quantitative way in children after TCRalphabeta/CD19-depleted allogeneic hematopoietic cell transplantation. On the study overall, not on this receptor specifically: Apparently early alphabetaT-cell count recovery about two months after transplant reportedly relied on only several hundred rapidly expanded clones derived from non-depleted graft cells. The high TCRbeta diversity at day 60 in some patients was ascribed to recipient T cells and intrathymic progenitors that had survived conditioning. Over subsequent months, a decline in hyperexpanded clone frequencies was noted, and after one year, T-cell counts and TCRbeta diversity were mostly ascribed to newly produced T cells.

The CDR3 covers 14 residues, taking in both the cysteine and the phenylalanine. The CDR3 DNA has 42 bases and is translated from base 1. Via the germline V gene, CDR1 is SGHDT and CDR2 YYEEEE. V trim: 5 bases; J trim: 2 bases; unmatched bases: 6. The intended sense of this specimen's treatment or condition label: allogeneic hematopoietic cell transplantation with graft depleted of TCRalphabeta T cells and CD19 B cells. The children who served as transplant recipients had been given grafts of TCRalphabeta/CD19-depleted allogeneic hematopoietic cells. In regard to this clonotype: Its antigen is unknown. No base quality values were provided; no much bigger clone lies one nucleotide off.

The method behind the library was PCR. The run used an Illumina HiSeq 2500. TCR library preparation used molecular barcoding, with unique molecular identifiers applied to normalize quantification of the TCRbeta repertoire. TCRdb trimmed public reads at Q25 via fastp, called clones via MiXCR and kept in-frame beta chains. Rows with one shared CDR3 protein collapse into an entry with the most common genes and DNA. The sample has 98,000 or so distinct CDR3 sequences on record, about 22% of them singletons. The ten most abundant clones make up around a fifth of the sample. The source material was PBMCs, sampled before TCRalphabeta/CD19-depleted stem cell transplant. The chain is encoded by TRBV5-6 joined to TRBJ2-7, with 8 bases in between that match TRBD2. This receptor was identified in a boy aged 2 to 10 with acute lymphoblastic leukemia, due to receive a stem cell transplant. At the DNA level, the sequence is TGTGCCAGCAGTAGCGGGACCGTTGCCTACGAGCAGTACTTC. Its protein product is CASSSGTVAYEQYF.